This is a list of T cell receptor beta chains from one sample in a study of regulatory T cells in long-lasting Graves disease. TCRdb used MiXCR to reprocess the multiplex PCR reads, holding one entry per CDR3 protein. The sample carries 500,000 to 700,000 distinct CDR3 sequences, about 15% recorded once. This sample was shared with a second study, whose subject was T cells in Graves' hyperthyroidism and ophthalmopathy.

The specimen comprised peripheral blood mononuclear cells (PBMCs), sampled at new diagnosis, from a patient treated with antithyroid drugs. These receptors were taken from a woman aged 25 to 45 with Graves disease. Each CDR3 is given with its conserved first and last residue. The order of the fields is D gene, V gene, clone size, J gene, CDR3 DNA, CDR3 protein. A D gene is named only where the DNA matches it firmly. Clone size appears in some rows only: once, few, many, or a class for an expanded clone.

D: .; V: TRBV7-9; size: few; J: TRBJ1-1; DNA: TGTGCCAGCAGCGGGGGGTCTACCGCCCGGCTGAACACTGAAGCTTTCTTT; CDR3: CASSGGSTARLNTEAFF
D: .; V: TRBV7-3; size: .; J: TRBJ1-6; DNA: TGTGCCAGCAGCTTAAGGCAGGGTGGCGGTTCACCCCTCCACTTT; CDR3: CASSLRQGGGSPLHF
D: .; V: TRBV30; size: many; J: TRBJ1-1; DNA: TGTGCCTGGATTGAGAACACTGAAGCTTTCTTT; CDR3: CAWIENTEAFF
D: TRBD1; V: TRBV7-9; size: few; J: TRBJ1-3; DNA: TGTGCCAGCAGCCGACAGGGTGGGAACTCTGGAAACACCATATATTTT; CDR3: CASSRQGGNSGNTIYF
D: TRBD1; V: TRBV6-1; size: many; J: TRBJ1-1; DNA: TGTGCCAGCAGTGAAGTGGTGACAGGGGCTTTCTTT; CDR3: CASSEVVTGAFF
D: .; V: TRBV12-3/TRBV12-4; size: many; J: TRBJ2-1; DNA: TGTGCCAGCAGTTTTAAGGTCTATGAGCAGTTCTTC; CDR3: CASSFKVYEQFF
D: .; V: TRBV4-1; size: .; J: TRBJ1-4; DNA: TGCGCCAGCAGCCTCAAAGGGGGGGCGGATGAAAAACTGTTTTTT; CDR3: CASSLKGGADEKLFF
D: .; V: TRBV20-1; size: .; J: TRBJ2-6; DNA: TGCAGTGCTAGAGTTCCTAGGGCCAACGTCCTGACTTTC; CDR3: CSARVPRANVLTF
D: .; V: TRBV7-2; size: many; J: TRBJ2-3; DNA: TGTGCCAGCAGCTTAAGACCCACAGATACGCAGTATTTT; CDR3: CASSLRPTDTQYF
D: TRBD1; V: TRBV3-1; size: .; J: TRBJ1-4; DNA: TGTGCCAGCAGCCGGGGAGGGGGCCGCCTATCTAATGAAAAACTGTTTTTT; CDR3: CASSRGGGRLSNEKLFF